This TCR beta chain was captured in a study of blood T cell repertoires in COVID-19. This CDR3 has 17 residues. Germline V CDR1 and CDR2: KGHSH, LQKENI. With 1 base clipped from V and 4 bases from J, the junction kept 10 bases outside the gene matches. Clones were read by immunoSEQ multiplex PCR, and TCRdb kept only the in-frame ones, dropping some. The data show roughly 270,000 clones, roughly 80% seen once. This chain uses TRBV18 with TRBJ1-3; the match to TRBD1 covers 7 bases. Sequencing used PBMCs or T cells enriched from blood (not recorded which). The clonotype was recovered from a man between 35 and 55 years old who had been exposed to COVID-19. The CDR3 loop reads CASSPLTGTSEGNTIYF. CDR3 coding DNA: TGTGCCAGCTCACCACTGACAGGGACCTCAGAAGGAAACACCATATATTTT.